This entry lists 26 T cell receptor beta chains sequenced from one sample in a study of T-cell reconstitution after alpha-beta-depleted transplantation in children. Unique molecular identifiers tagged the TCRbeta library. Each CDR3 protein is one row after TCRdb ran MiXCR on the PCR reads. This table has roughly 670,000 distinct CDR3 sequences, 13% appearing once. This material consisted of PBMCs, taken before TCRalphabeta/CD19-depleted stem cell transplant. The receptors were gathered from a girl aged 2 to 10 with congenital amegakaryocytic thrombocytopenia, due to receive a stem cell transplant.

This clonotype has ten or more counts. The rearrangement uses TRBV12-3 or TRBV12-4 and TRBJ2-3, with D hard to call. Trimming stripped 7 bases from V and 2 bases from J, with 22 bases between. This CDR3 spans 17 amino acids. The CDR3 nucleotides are TGTGCCAGCACCAAAACTAATCCCTTGGGGTCCACAGATACGCAGTATTTT. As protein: CASTKTNPLGSTDTQYF.

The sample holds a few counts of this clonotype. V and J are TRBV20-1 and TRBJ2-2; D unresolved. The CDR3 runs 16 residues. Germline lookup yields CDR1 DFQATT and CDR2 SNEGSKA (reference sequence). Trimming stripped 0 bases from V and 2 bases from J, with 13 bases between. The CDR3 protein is CSARDDAVINTGELFF. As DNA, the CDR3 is TGCAGTGCTAGAGATGATGCCGTTATAAACACCGGGGAGCTGTTTTTT.

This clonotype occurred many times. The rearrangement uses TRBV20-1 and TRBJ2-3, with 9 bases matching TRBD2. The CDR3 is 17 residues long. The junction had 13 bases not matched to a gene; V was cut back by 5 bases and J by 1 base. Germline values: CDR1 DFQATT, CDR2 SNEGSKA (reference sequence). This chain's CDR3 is CSALALAGPTRTDTQYF. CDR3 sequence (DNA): TGCAGTGCTCTAGCACTAGCGGGCCCAACCCGCACAGATACGCAGTATTTT.

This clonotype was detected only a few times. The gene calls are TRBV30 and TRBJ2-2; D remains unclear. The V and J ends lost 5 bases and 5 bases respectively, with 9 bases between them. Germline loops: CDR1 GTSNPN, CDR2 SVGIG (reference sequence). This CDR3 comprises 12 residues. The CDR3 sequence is CAWAWTTGELFF. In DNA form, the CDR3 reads TGTGCCTGGGCATGGACGACCGGGGAGCTGTTTTTT.

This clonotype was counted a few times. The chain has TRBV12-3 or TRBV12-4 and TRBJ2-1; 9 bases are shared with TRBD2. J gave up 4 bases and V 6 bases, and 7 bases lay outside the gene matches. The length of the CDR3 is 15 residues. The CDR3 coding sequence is TGTGCCAGCAGGATGACTAGCGGAGTTTACAATGAGCAGTTCTTC. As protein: CASRMTSGVYNEQFF.

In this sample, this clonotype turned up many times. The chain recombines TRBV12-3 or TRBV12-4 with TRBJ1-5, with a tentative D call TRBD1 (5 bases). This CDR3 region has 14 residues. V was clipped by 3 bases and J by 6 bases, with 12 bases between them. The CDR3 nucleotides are TGTGCCAGCAGTTTCGCTGGGGGGATTCAGCCCCAGCATTTT. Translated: CASSFAGGIQPQHF.

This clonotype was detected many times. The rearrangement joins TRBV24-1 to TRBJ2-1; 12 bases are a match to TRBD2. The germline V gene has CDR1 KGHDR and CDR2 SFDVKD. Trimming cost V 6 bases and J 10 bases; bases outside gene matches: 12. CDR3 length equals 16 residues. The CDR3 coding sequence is TGTGCCACCAGTAACCCCCCAACTAGCGGGAGGCTCGAGCAGTTCTTC. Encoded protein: CATSNPPTSGRLEQFF.

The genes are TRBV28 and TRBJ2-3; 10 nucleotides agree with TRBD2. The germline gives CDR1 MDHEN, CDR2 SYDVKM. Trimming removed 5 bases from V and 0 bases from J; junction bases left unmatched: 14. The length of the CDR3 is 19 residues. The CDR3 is CASSTTTSGKEYSTDTQYF. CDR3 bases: TGTGCCAGCAGTACCACAACTAGCGGGAAAGAGTATAGCACAGATACGCAGTATTTT.

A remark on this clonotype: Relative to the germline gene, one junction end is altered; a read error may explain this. The CDR3 is CASRTSGSYEQHF. DNA of the CDR3: TGCGCCAGCAGAACTAGCGGCTCCTACGAGCAGCACTTC. V gene TRBV5-1 combines with J gene TRBJ2-7; TRBD2 matches at 8 bases. Germline values: CDR1 SGHRS, CDR2 YFSETQ. The CDR3 is made up of 13 amino acids.

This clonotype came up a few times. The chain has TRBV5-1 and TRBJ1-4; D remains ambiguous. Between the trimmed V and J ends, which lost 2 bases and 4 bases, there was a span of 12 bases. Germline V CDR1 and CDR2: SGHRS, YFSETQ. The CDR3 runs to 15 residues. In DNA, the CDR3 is TGCGCCAGCAGCTTTGCTAGGACCGATAATGAAAAACTGTTTTTT. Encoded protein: CASSFARTDNEKLFF.

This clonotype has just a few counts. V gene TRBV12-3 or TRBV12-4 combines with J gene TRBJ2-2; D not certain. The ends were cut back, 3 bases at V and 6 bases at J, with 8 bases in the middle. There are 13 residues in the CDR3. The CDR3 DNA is TGTGCCAGCAGTTTTGGTCCGGCCGGGGAGCTGTTTTTT. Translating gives CASSFGPAGELFF.

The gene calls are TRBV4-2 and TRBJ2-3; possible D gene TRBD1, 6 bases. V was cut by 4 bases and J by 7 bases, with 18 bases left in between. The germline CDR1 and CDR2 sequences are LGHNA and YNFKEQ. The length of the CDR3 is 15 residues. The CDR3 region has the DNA TGTGCCAGCAGCCCCGGGCTAACGAGGGGGAATACGCAGTATTTT. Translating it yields CASSPGLTRGNTQYF.

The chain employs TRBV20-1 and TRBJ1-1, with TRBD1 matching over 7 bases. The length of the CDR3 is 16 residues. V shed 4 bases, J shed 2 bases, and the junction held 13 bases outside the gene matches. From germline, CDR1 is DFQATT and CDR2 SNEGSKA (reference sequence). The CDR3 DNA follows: TGCAGTGCTATCGAGAGGGGGCCGGGTTTAAACACTGAAGCTTTCTTT. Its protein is CSAIERGPGLNTEAFF.

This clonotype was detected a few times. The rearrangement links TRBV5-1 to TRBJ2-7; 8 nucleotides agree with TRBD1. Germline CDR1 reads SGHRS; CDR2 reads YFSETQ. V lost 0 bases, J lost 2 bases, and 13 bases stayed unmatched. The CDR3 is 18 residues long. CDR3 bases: TGCGCCAGCAGCTTGGCCCTAGGACAGGGCACGATTACCTACGAGCAGTACTTC. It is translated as CASSLALGQGTITYEQYF. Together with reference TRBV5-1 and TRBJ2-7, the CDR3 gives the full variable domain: KAGVTQTPRYLIKTRGQQVTLSCSPISGHRSVSWYQQTPGQGLQFLFEYFSETQRNKGNFPGRFSGRQFSNSRSEMNVSTLELGDSALYLCASSLALGQGTITYEQYFGPGTRLTVT.

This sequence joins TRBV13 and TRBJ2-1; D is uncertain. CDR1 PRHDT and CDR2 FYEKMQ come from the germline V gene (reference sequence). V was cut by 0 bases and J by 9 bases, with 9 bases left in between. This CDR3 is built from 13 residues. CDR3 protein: CASSLGSPSEQFF. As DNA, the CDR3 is TGTGCCAGCAGCTTAGGCAGTCCTAGTGAGCAGTTCTTC. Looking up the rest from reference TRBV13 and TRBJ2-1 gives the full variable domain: AAGVIQSPRHLIKEKRETATLKCYPIPRHDTVYWYQQGPGQDPQFLISFYEKMQSDKGSIPDRFSAQQFSDYHSELNMSSLELGDSALYFCASSLGSPSEQFFGPGTRLTVL.

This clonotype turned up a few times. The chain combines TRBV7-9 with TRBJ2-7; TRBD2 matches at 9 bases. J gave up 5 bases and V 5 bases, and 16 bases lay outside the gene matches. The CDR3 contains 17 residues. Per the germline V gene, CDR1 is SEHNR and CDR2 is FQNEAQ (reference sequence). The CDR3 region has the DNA TGTGCCAGCAGCACACCACCTTTAGCGGGAGCTTTCCACGAGCAGTACTTC. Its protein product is CASSTPPLAGAFHEQYF.

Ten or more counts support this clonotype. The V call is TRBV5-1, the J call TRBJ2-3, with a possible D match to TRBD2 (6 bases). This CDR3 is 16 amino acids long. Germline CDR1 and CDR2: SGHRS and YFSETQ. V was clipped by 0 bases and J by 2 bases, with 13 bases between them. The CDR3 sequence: CASSLGGLPDTDTQYF. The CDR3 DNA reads TGCGCCAGCAGCTTGGGGGGACTCCCAGACACAGATACGCAGTATTTT.

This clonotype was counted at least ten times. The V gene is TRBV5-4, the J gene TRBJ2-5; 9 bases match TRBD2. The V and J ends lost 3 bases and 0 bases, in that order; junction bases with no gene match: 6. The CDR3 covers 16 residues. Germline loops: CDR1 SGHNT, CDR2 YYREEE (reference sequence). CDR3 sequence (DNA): TGTGCCAGCAGCTCCAGACTAGCGGTGAACCAAGAGACCCAGTACTTC. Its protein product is CASSSRLAVNQETQYF.

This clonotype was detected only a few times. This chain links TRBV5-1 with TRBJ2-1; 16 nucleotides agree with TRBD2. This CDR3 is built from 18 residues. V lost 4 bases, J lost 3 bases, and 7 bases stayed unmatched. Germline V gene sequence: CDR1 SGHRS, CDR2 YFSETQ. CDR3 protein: CASSLGLAGGLRYNEQFF. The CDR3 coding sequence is TGCGCCAGCAGCCTGGGACTAGCGGGAGGGCTGCGCTACAATGAGCAGTTCTTC.

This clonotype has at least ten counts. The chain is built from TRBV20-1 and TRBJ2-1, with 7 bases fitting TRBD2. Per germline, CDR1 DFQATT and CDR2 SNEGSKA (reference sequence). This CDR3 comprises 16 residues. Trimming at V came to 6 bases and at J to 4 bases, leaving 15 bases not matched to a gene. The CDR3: CSAVSGFVSSYNEQFF. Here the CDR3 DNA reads TGCAGTGCCGTTAGCGGGTTTGTTTCGTCTTACAATGAGCAGTTCTTC.

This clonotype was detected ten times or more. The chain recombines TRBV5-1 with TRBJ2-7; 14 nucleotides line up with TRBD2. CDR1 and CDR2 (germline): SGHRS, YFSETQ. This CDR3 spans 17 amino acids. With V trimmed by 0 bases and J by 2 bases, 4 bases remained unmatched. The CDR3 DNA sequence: TGCGCCAGCAGCTTGGGGACTAGCGGGAGGCTTCCCTACGAGCAGTACTTC. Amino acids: CASSLGTSGRLPYEQYF.

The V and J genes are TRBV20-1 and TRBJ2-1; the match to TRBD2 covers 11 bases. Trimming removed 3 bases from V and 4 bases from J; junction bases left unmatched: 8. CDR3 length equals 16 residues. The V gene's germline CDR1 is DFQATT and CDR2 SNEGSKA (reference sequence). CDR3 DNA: TGCAGTGCTAGGATTACTAGCGGGAGTGGGTACAATGAGCAGTTCTTC. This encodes CSARITSGSGYNEQFF.

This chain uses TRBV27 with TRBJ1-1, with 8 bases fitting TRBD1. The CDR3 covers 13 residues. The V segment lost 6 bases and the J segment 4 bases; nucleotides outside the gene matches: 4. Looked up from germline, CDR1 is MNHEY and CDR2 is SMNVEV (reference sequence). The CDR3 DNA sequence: TGTGCCAGCAGCCAGGGGGCAACCACTGAAGCTTTCTTT. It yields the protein CASSQGATTEAFF.

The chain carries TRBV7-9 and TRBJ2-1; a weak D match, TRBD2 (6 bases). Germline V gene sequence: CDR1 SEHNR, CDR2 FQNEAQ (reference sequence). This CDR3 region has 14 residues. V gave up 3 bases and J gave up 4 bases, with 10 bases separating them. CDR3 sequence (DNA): TGTGCCAGCAGCTTTGAGACTAGATACAATGAGCAGTTCTTC. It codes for CASSFETRYNEQFF.

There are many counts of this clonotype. The CDR3 bases are TGTGCCATTCGGGTAGCTTCTGGCCATGAGCAGTTCTTC. Its translation is CAIRVASGHEQFF. V usage is TRBV6-6 and J usage is TRBJ2-1; D remains ambiguous. The ends were cut back, 10 bases at V and 8 bases at J, with 18 bases in the middle. This CDR3 has 13 amino acids. CDR1 MNHNY and CDR2 SVGAGI come from the germline V gene (reference sequence).

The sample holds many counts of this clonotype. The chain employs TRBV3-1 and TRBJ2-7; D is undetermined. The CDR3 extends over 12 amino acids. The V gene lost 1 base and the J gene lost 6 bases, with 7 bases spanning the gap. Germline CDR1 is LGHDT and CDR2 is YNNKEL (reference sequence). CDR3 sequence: CASSQGAAEQYF. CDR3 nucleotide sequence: TGTGCCAGCAGCCAAGGAGCCGCCGAGCAGTACTTC.